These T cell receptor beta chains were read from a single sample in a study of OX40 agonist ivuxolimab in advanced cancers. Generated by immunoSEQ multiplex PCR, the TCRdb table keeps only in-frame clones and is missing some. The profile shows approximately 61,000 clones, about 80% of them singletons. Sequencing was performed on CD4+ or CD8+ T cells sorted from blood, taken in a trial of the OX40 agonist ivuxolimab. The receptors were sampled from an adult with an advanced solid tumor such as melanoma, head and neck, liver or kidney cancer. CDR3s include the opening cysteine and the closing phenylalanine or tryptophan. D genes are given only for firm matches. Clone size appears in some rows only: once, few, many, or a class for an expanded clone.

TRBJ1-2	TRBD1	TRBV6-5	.	TGTGCCAGCACCCGCCGGGACAGGGACTATGGCTACACCTTC	CASTRRDRDYGYTF
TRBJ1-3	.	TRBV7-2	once	TGTGCCAGCACCACGAATCAGTACCGCTCGAACACCATATATTTT	CASTTNQYRSNTIYF
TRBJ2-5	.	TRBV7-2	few	TGTGCCAGCAGCTTAGCTACTAGCAGGCAGGAGACCCAGTACTTC	CASSLATSRQETQYF
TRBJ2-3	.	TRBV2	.	TGTGCCAGCAGTGGGCTGAGGGACTCCAGAGATACGCAGTATTTT	CASSGLRDSRDTQYF
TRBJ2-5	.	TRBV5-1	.	TGCGCCAGCAGCTTGGGTTCGGGGGGCCCAGGGGAGACCCAGTACTTC	CASSLGSGGPGETQYF
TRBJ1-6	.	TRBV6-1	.	TGTGCCAGCAGTAACACGGTTAATTCACCCCTCCACTTT	CASSNTVNSPLHF
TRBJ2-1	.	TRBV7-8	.	TGTGCCAGCAGCTTAAACCATGAGCAGTTCTTC	CASSLNHEQFF
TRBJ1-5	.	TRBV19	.	TGTGCCAGTAGTATAGATTGGAGGGGTAGCAATCAGCCCCAGCATTTT	CASSIDWRGSNQPQHF
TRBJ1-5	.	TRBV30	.	TGTGCCTGGACCCAGGGTTCAGGGGGCAATCAGCCCCAGCATTTT	CAWTQGSGGNQPQHF
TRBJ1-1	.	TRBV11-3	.	TGTGCCAGCAGCTTCCAACAGAACACTGAAGCTTTCTTT	CASSFQQNTEAFF
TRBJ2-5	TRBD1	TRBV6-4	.	TGTGCCAGCAGTGGAACCAGGGGGGAGACCCAGTACTTC	CASSGTRGETQYF
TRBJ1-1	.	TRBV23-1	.	TGCGCCAGCAGTCAATCAAAAGGGGACACTGAAGCTTTCTTT	CASSQSKGDTEAFF
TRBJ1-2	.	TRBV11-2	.	TGTGCCAGCAGCTTAGCGGGTGGGACGGAGGATGGCTACACCTTC	CASSLAGGTEDGYTF
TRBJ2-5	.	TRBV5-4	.	TGTGCCAGCAGCTTGGGGGAGCGGGCAGAGACCCAGTACTTC	CASSLGERAETQYF
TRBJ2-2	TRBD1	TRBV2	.	TGTGCCAGCAGTCCGGACAGGGTACCCGCCGGGGAGCTGTTTTTT	CASSPDRVPAGELFF
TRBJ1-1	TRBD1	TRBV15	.	TGTGCCACCAGCAGGGGGGACAGCTTTTACACTGAAGCTTTCTTT	CATSRGDSFYTEAFF
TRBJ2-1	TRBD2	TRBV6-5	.	TGTGCCAGCAGCTCGACTAGCCCCAATGAGCAGTTCTTC	CASSSTSPNEQFF
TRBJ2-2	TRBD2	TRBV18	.	TGTGCCAGCTCACCAGCGGCGGGGGGCTACACCGGGGAGCTGTTTTTT	CASSPAAGGYTGELFF
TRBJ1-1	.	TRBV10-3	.	TGTGCCATCAGTGTTAATGGAGACAATGAAGCTTTCTTT	CAISVNGDNEAFF
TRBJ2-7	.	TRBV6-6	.	TGTGCCAGCAGGGCCCCCCGGGGCGAGCAGTACTTC	CASRAPRGEQYF
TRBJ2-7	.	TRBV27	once	TGTGCCAGCAGTCCGCGGACGGGGACATACGAGCAGTACTTC	CASSPRTGTYEQYF
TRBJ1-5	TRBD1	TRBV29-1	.	TGCAGCGTTAAGGGGGCTTGTATATTGAGCAATCAGCCCCAGCATTTT	CSVKGACILSNQPQHF
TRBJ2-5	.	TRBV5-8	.	TGTGCCAGCAGCTTGATGCTAGAGACCCAGTACTTC	CASSLMLETQYF
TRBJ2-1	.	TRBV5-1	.	TGCGCCAGCACACTGGGTGGGGCCGACAATGAGCAGTTCTTC	CASTLGGADNEQFF
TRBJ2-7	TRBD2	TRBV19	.	TGTGCCAGTAGTATAGGTGGCGGGGGGGCCTCTTACGAGCAGTACTTC	CASSIGGGGASYEQYF
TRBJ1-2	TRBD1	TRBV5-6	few	TGTGCCAGCATGAGGGGACAGAGCAGTGGCTACACCTTC	CASMRGQSSGYTF
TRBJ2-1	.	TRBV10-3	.	TGTGCCATCAGTGCGGGGCCAGGGGCCCCCCTCAATGAGCAGTTCTTC	CAISAGPGAPLNEQFF
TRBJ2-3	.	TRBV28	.	TGTGCCAGCACCCGGACTGGGGTATTAAGCACAGATACGCAGTATTTT	CASTRTGVLSTDTQYF
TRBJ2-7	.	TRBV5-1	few	TGCGCCAGCAGCTTGGGCCCCAGGCAGTACTTC	CASSLGPRQYF
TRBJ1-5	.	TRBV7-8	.	TGTGCCAGCAGCTTAGCAAGGGTCGGCAATCAGCCCCAGCATTTT	CASSLARVGNQPQHF
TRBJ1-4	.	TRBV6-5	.	TGTGCCAGCAGTTATATTCGGTGGAATGAAAAACTGTTTTTT	CASSYIRWNEKLFF
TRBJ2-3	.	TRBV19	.	TGTGCCAGTAGTCCCCATCGGGGAATCGGCACAGATACGCAGTATTTT	CASSPHRGIGTDTQYF
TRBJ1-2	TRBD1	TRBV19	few	TGTGCCAGTAGTGGGACCGGGACAGGACCCTACACCTTC	CASSGTGTGPYTF
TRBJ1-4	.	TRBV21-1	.	TGTGCCAGCAGCAAAGCTGTCAGGGGTAATGAAAAACTGTTTTTT	CASSKAVRGNEKLFF
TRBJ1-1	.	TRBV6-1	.	TGTGCCAGCAGTGAAGAGGGGAGGACTGAAGCTTTCTTT	CASSEEGRTEAFF
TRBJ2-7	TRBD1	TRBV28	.	TGTGCCAGCACCTACTCAGGGGGCCGGCAGTACTTC	CASTYSGGRQYF
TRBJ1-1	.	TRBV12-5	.	TGTGCTAGTGGTTCCCGTCTGGGGGTGAACACTGAAGCTTTCTTT	CASGSRLGVNTEAFF
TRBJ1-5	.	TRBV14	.	TGTGCCAGCAGCGCCAGGGGCTGTGGCTCCTTAAATCAGCCCCAGCATTTT	CASSARGCGSLNQPQHF
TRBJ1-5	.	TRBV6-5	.	TGTGCCAGCAGTTGGACAGATAGCAATCAGCCCCAGCATTTT	CASSWTDSNQPQHF
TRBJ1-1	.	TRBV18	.	TGTGCCAGCTCACCTGCGGGGGCGATGAACACTGAAGCTTTCTTT	CASSPAGAMNTEAFF
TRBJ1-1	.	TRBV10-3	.	TGTGCCATCAGCCCAGGGACCGCGAACACTGAAGCTTTCTTT	CAISPGTANTEAFF